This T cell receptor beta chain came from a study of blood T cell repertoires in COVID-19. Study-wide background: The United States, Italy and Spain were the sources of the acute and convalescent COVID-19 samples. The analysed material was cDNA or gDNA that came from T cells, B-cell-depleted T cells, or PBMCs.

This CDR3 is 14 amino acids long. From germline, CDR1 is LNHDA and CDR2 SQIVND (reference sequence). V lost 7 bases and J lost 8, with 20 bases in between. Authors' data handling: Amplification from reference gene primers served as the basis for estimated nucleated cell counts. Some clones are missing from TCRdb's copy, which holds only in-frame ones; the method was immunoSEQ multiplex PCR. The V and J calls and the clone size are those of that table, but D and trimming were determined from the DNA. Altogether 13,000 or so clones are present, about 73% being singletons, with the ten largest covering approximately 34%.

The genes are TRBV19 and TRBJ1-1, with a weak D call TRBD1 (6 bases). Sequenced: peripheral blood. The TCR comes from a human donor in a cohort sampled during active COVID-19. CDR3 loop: CASTFGRGFTEAFF. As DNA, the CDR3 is TGTGCCAGTACTTTCGGCAGGGGTTTTACCGAAGCTTTCTTT.